The 20 T cell receptor beta chains reported below all come from one sample, sequenced in a study of Graves' ophthalmopathy and Graves' hyperthyroidism. RNA transcripts provided the template for amplifying TCR beta CDR3 regions. Second-round multiplex PCR followed a first-round RT-PCR using HTBI primers. TCRdb independently ran MiXCR on the multiplex PCR reads; one entry per CDR3 protein. In the table there are tens of thousands of distinct CDR3 sequences, about half of which are singletons. The source material was peripheral blood. The receptors shown here come from an adult woman with Graves' ophthalmopathy.

The rearrangement uses TRBV20-1 and TRBJ1-1; TRBD1 agrees at 12 bases. The CDR3 consists of 15 residues. V lost 6 bases, J lost 5 bases, and 10 bases stayed unmatched. CDR1 and CDR2 (germline): DFQATT, SNEGSKA (reference sequence). CDR3 residues: CSAWDRGQGTTEAFF. As DNA, the CDR3 is TGCAGTGCCTGGGACAGGGGGCAGGGGACAACTGAAGCTTTCTTT.

This rearrangement joins TRBV10-3 to TRBJ1-4; TRBD1 agrees at 7 bases. With V trimmed by 6 bases and J by 2 bases, 9 bases remained unmatched. The CDR3 contains 16 residues. From germline, CDR1 is ENHRY and CDR2 SYGVKD. CDR3 DNA: TGTGCCATCAGCCCCAGGGGGGAAGGCACTAATGAAAAACTGTTTTTT. It specifies CAISPRGEGTNEKLFF.

This chain connects TRBV7-8 to TRBJ2-2; a weak D match, TRBD2 (5 bases). Germline V gene data show CDR1 as SGHVS and CDR2 as FQNEAQ. CDR3 length equals 16 residues. The V end was cut by 5 bases, the J end by 1 base, with 14 bases between. As DNA, the CDR3 is TGTGCCAGCAGCCAGACTATGGGAAAGAACACCGGGGAGCTGTTTTTT. Its translation is CASSQTMGKNTGELFF.

Many counts were recorded for this clonotype. The chain has TRBV6-6 and TRBJ2-7; TRBD2 matches at 8 bases. The CDR3 is made up of 15 amino acids. Germline CDR1 MNHNY, CDR2 SVGAGI (reference sequence). With 2 bases clipped from V and 3 bases from J, the junction kept 6 bases outside the gene matches. DNA for the CDR3: TGTGCCAGCAGTTACGTAACTAGCGGACACTACGAGCAGTACTTC. Translation: CASSYVTSGHYEQYF.

Note on this clonotype: One base away lies a much larger clone, so this may be a sequencing read error. The V call is TRBV4-1, the J call TRBJ2-2; weak D call: TRBD2 (5 bases). The CDR3 is 16 amino acids. Germline loops: CDR1 MGHRA, CDR2 YSYEKL. The V and J ends lost 4 bases and 6 bases respectively, with 18 bases between them. CDR3 nucleotides: TGCGCCAGCAGCCGACCACGGGATGGCTGGCCCGGGGAGCTGTTTTTT. It codes for CASSRPRDGWPGELFF.

This clonotype was seen ten or more times. The V call is TRBV4-2, the J call TRBJ1-6, with D possibly matching TRBD1 (6 bases). Germline lookup yields CDR1 LGHNA and CDR2 YNFKEQ. V lost 0 bases, J lost 5 bases, and 17 bases lay in between. This CDR3 is 18 amino acids long. The CDR3 spells CASSQDTGLPGDNSPLHF. CDR3 nucleotides: TGTGCCAGCAGCCAAGATACTGGACTGCCAGGGGATAATTCACCCCTCCACTTT.

This clonotype was seen only a few times. V is TRBV29-1 and J is TRBJ2-3; the D gene is possibly TRBD2 (6 bases). The CDR3 covers 13 residues. The germline V gene has CDR1 SQVTM and CDR2 ANQGSEA. Trimming removed 4 bases at V and 0 bases at J, with 8 bases between. The CDR3 DNA reads TGCAGCGTTGTGGGAGGTAGCACAGATACGCAGTATTTT. It encodes CSVVGGSTDTQYF.

A word on this clonotype: As the CDR3 is not closed by the conserved phenylalanine or tryptophan, this likely results from a read error. J is TRBJ1-3 and V is TRBV7-2; weak D call: TRBD1 (5 bases). This CDR3 spans 15 amino acids. CDR1 is SGHTA and CDR2 is FQGNSA in the germline V gene. The CDR3 DNA sequence: TGTGCCGGCAGCAACACAGGTCGCTCTGGAAACACCATATATCTT. Its translation is CAGSNTGRSGNTIYL.

This clonotype was seen repeatedly, ten times or more. The V gene is TRBV19, the J gene TRBJ2-1; the D is unclear. The germline CDR1 and CDR2 sequences are LNHDA and SQIVND (reference sequence). CDR3 length: 14 residues. V lost 3 bases, J lost 8 bases, and 14 bases lay in between. The CDR3 DNA is TGTGCCAGTAGTATCCCTATAACAAGCGATGAGCAGTTCTTC. The encoded protein is CASSIPITSDEQFF. The complete variable domain, with remaining parts taken from reference TRBV19 and TRBJ2-1, reads DGGITQSPKYLFRKEGQNVTLSCEQNLNHDAMYWYRQDPGQGLRLIYYSQIVNDFQKGDIAEGYSVSREKKESFPLTVTSAQKNPTAFYLCASSIPITSDEQFFGPGTRLTVL.

The chain has TRBV24-1 and TRBJ1-5, with D perhaps matching TRBD1 (5 bases). Trimming removed 7 bases at V and 2 bases at J, with 11 bases between. CDR3 length equals 14 residues. Germline loops: CDR1 KGHDR, CDR2 SFDVKD. The CDR3 protein is CATSHRGGNQPQHF. The DNA for the CDR3 is TGTGCCACCAGCCATCGAGGGGGCAATCAGCCCCAGCATTTT.

This clonotype has at least ten counts. A single base separates this from a much larger clone, so it may be a read error. V is TRBV4-3 and J is TRBJ1-6; D gene unclear. Germline V gene lookup returns CDR1 LGHNA and CDR2 YSLEER. CDR3 length equals 13 residues. V lost 0 bases to trimming and J lost 13 bases, with 10 bases between them. The CDR3 sequence is CASSQDPAMPLHF. The CDR3 coding sequence is TGCGCCAGCAGCCAAGACCCTGCGATGCCCCTCCACTTT.

In the case of this clonotype: The junction departs from germline at one end; a sequencing error may be responsible. The genes are TRBV5-1 and TRBJ1-5; D is unresolved. The germline V gene has CDR1 SGHRS and CDR2 YFSETQ. The CDR3 contains 17 residues. The CDR3 coding sequence is TGCGCCAACAGCGTGGCCCGGCTGGGGTATAGCAATCAGCCCCAGCATTTT. Translation: CANSVARLGYSNQPQHF.

Within the sample, this clonotype is medium-sized (0.01 to 0.1%). The chain uses TRBV2 and TRBJ1-3; D not certain. Germline lookup yields CDR1 SNHLY and CDR2 FYNNEI. V was clipped by 4 bases and J by 3 bases, with 4 bases between them. There are 12 residues in the CDR3. CDR3 coding DNA: TGTGCCAGCAGTGTCGATGGAAACACCATATATTTT. This encodes CASSVDGNTIYF.

This chain uses TRBV20-1 with TRBJ1-5; TRBD1 agrees at 7 bases. This CDR3 is 14 amino acids long. Germline V CDR1 and CDR2: DFQATT, SNEGSKA (reference sequence). The chain's CDR3 is CSAKHGQDSQPQHF. The CDR3 DNA reads as TGCAGCGCCAAACACGGACAGGATAGTCAGCCCCAGCATTTT.

This clonotype was observed many times. The J gene is TRBJ2-7, the V gene TRBV7-9; 10 nucleotides line up with TRBD2. This CDR3 contains 14 residues. The junction had 7 bases not matched to a gene; V was cut back by 5 bases and J by 6 bases. Looked up from germline, CDR1 is SEHNR and CDR2 is FQNEAQ (reference sequence). This CDR3 reads CASSLLAGDGEQYF. For the CDR3, the DNA is TGTGCCAGCAGCCTTCTAGCGGGAGACGGCGAGCAGTACTTC.

This clonotype was seen many times. V and J are TRBV12-3 or TRBV12-4 and TRBJ1-3, with 11 bases fitting TRBD1. The CDR3 contains 14 residues. V lost 5 bases to trimming and J lost 4 bases; unmatched junction nucleotides: 1. CDR3 protein: CASSRTGGGNTIYF. In DNA form, the CDR3 reads TGTGCCAGCAGTCGGACAGGGGGCGGAAACACCATATATTTT.

The V gene is TRBV7-8, the J gene TRBJ2-1; D is unresolved. This CDR3 contains 15 residues. V was trimmed by 8 bases and J by 3 bases, leaving 17 bases between them. CDR1 is SGHVS and CDR2 is FQNEAQ in the germline V gene. CDR3 coding DNA: TGTGCCAGCGTCGGTAGCCAAGCTTACTACAATGAGCAGTTCTTC. Translated: CASVGSQAYYNEQFF.

This clonotype was seen at least ten times. The chain recombines TRBV28 with TRBJ1-4, with a possible D match to TRBD1 (5 bases). This CDR3 comprises 16 residues. The germline V gene has CDR1 MDHEN and CDR2 SYDVKM. Trimming removed 6 bases at V and 8 bases at J, with 22 bases between. The CDR3 loop reads CASRPIRDGQEEKLFF. As DNA, the CDR3 is TGTGCCAGCAGACCCATCCGGGACGGGCAAGAAGAAAAACTGTTTTTT.

The chain combines TRBV14 with TRBJ2-1; 7 bases agree with TRBD2. The end of the DNA fits TRBJ2-3 better, so the J call may be wrong. Germline CDR1 and CDR2: SGHDN and FVKESK. This CDR3 region has 18 residues. The CDR3 region is CASSQRSSGRSSYNEQYF. CDR3 DNA: TGTGCCAGCAGCCAACGTAGTAGCGGGCGGAGCTCCTACAATGAGCAGTATTTT.

As concerns this clonotype: The germline gene is not matched at one end of the junction; a read error may be the cause. The V call is TRBV7-3, the J call TRBJ2-3; D perhaps matches TRBD2 (6 bases). The CDR3 runs to 15 residues. In germline, CDR1 is SGHTA, CDR2 FQGTGA. The CDR3 nucleotides are TGTGCCAGCAGCTCTAATGCGGGGTGGGCAGATACGCTGTATTTT. Amino acids: CASSSNAGWADTLYF.